This T cell receptor (beta chain) was identified during a study of early T cells in non-severe SARS-CoV-2 infection (dated by TCRdb to about 2021). Regarding the study in general: Because TCR sequencing was done on bulk RNA from unsorted whole blood, the alpha and beta chains could not be paired.

Set within a cohort of healthcare workers in London, UK, this nested case-control study involved weekly PCR testing of nasopharyngeal swabs along with blood sampling. Healthcare workers were recruited between 23 and 31 March 2020, during the week of the UK lockdown, and were followed weekly for up to about 16 weeks. Study-wide conclusions, independent of this receptor: Matching against VDJdb was skewed toward anti-spike CD8 responses, likely underestimated virus-specific expansions, and missed private and CD4 specificities.

About this clonotype: Its antigen remains unidentified. Qualities for individual bases were not recorded, and no much larger clone is one base off.

The receptor library was made with 5' RACE. The sequencer listed for this sample is NextSeq 500. In the TCR library protocol, unique molecular identifiers were attached to individual cDNA molecules to correct for PCR bias and sequencing error. TCR alpha and beta chains were both sequenced, and the abundances of alpha and beta sequences in each sample were closely correlated with each other. In the source study's methods: V gene, J gene and CDR3 annotation of TCR sequences was performed with Decombinator V4. TCRs were defined as expanded if a significant change between any two time points was detected under a Poisson model with p below 0.0001. TCR abundances were normalised to the total number of TCRs sequenced in each sample and reported as counts per million. MAIT TCRs were defined by TRAV1-2 paired with TRAJ12, TRAJ20 or TRAJ33, and iNKT TCRs by TRAV10 paired with TRAJ18. VDJdb, accessed 1 November 2021, was searched for CMV, EBV and SARS-CoV-2 annotated TCRs, with TCRs annotated for multiple antigens excluded. TCRdb reworked the public reads: Q25 trimming with fastp, MiXCR clone assembly, productive beta chains retained. Every entry covers one CDR3 protein and lists the most common genes and DNA from its rows. TCRdb, rather than the study authors, made the V and J calls. This sample is represented by about 66,000 distinct CDR3 sequences; around 18% of them were singletons. The ten most abundant clones make up under 9% of the sample.

V drops 0 bases and J drops 0 bases, leaving 6 bases in between. The germline V gene gives CDR1 as SGHAT and CDR2 as FQNNGV. Counted from cysteine to phenylalanine, this CDR3 has 15 amino acids. CDR3 DNA only is kept here, 45 bases in frame from base 1. This TCR was sampled from an adult who was a healthcare worker with PCR-confirmed SARS-CoV-2 infection or an uninfected control (not recorded which). The rearranged segments are TRBV11-2 and TRBJ2-1; the D gene assignment is ambiguous. The sample was whole blood, taken at baseline. The nucleotide sequence is given as TGTGCCAGCAGCTTAGAAGGGCCCTCCTACAATGAGCAGTTCTTC. Its product reads: CASSLEGPSYNEQFF.